The text below deals with one TCR beta chain. Its antigen is not known. The data are from a study of cytomegalovirus exposure and HLA in healthy donors. General observations from the study: In a later analysis, across HLA loci, associated TCR counts were highest for DRB1, lowest for HLA-C. Earlier findings revealed that most TCR beta V segments proved productive either about 87% or about 30% of the time.

This cohort consisted of healthy bone marrow donors. PCR primers comprised 60 Vbeta and 13 Jbeta primers. Measured with immunoSEQ multiplex PCR; TCRdb has only the in-frame clones, and not every one. The sample contains some 150,000 clones, roughly 70% of which appear only once. V shed 6 bases, J shed 8 bases, and the junction held 12 bases outside the gene matches. Germline values: CDR1 MDHEN, CDR2 SYDVKM. CDR3 size: 15 residues. The sample consisted of PBMCs. The chain carries TRBV28 and TRBJ1-2; 10 positions match TRBD1. The source of this sequence is a man aged 25-45 years in good health and CMV-seronegative. The CDR3 region has the DNA TGTGCCAGCAGCGGGACCGGGACAGGGGATCACGGCTACACCTTC. It specifies CASSGTGTGDHGYTF.